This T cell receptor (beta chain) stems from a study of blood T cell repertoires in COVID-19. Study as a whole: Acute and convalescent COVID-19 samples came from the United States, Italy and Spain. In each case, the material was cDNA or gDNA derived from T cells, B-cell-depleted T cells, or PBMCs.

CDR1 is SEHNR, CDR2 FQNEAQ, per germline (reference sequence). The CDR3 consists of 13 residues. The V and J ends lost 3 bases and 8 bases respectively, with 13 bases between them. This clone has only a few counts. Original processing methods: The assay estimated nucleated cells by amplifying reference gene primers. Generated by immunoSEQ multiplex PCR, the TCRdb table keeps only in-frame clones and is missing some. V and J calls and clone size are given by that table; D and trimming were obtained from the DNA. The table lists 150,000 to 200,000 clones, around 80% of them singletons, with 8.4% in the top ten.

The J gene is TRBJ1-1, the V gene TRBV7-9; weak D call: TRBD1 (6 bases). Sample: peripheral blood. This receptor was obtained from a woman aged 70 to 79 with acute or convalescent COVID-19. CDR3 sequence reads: CASSFWTVEEAFF. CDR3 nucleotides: TGTGCCAGCAGCTTCTGGACAGTTGAGGAAGCTTTCTTT.